This is a list of T cell receptor beta chains from one sample in a study of T-cell reconstitution after alpha-beta-depleted transplantation in children. Each CDR3 protein is one row after TCRdb ran MiXCR on the PCR reads. The table includes hundreds of thousands of distinct CDR3 sequences, 20% to 25% detected once. Sequenced material: PBMCs, mostly from graft donor cells, taken 360 days after TCRalphabeta/CD19-depleted stem cell transplant. The receptors derive from a boy under three years old who had a stem cell transplant for acute myeloid leukemia, so the T cells may come from the graft donor. Both conserved end residues are part of each CDR3. A D gene is named only where the DNA matches it firmly. Size tells how often a clone was seen (once, few, many) or the class of an expanded clone, and some rows leave it out.

CASSLLGQGQGASDTQYF,TGTGCCAGCAGCTTACTTGGCCAGGGACAGGGGGCATCAGATACGCAGTATTTT,many,18,TRBD1,TRBJ2-3,TRBV11-1
CASMTGTASYNEQFF,TGTGCCAGCATGACCGGGACTGCATCCTACAATGAGCAGTTCTTC,many,15,-,TRBJ2-1,TRBV5-6
CASRPPTNPEKLFF,TGTGCCAGCAGACCCCCGACGAACCCAGAAAAACTGTTTTTT,many,14,-,TRBJ1-4,TRBV6-5
CASSSDLGLGRGETQYF,TGTGCCAGCAGCTCCGATCTGGGTCTCGGGCGAGGGGAGACCCAGTACTTC,-,17,-,TRBJ2-5,TRBV7-6
CASSNRGALPETQYF,TGCGCCAGCAGCAATCGGGGGGCCCTCCCGGAGACCCAGTACTTC,-,15,-,TRBJ2-5,TRBV5-1
CATSRESPGQLNTGELFF,TGTGCCACCAGCAGAGAGTCCCCGGGACAACTGAACACCGGGGAGCTGTTTTTT,few,18,-,TRBJ2-2,TRBV15
CASSPNSSQETQYF,TGTGCCAGCTCACCAAACAGTAGCCAAGAGACCCAGTACTTC,-,14,-,TRBJ2-5,TRBV18
CSGGQRDYTDTQYF,TGCAGTGGGGGACAGCGGGATTACACAGATACGCAGTATTTT,few,14,-,TRBJ2-3,TRBV20-1
CASSEYSGRVSEAFF,TGTGCCAGCAGTGAATATAGTGGACGGGTCTCTGAAGCTTTCTTT,-,15,-,TRBJ1-1,TRBV25-1
CASSLTSQQETQYF,TGTGCCAGCAGTTTAACTAGTCAGCAAGAGACCCAGTACTTC,-,14,-,TRBJ2-5,TRBV12-3/TRBV12-4
CASSLALGLTFNYGYTF,TGTGCCAGCAGCTTAGCCCTGGGTCTTACTTTTAACTATGGCTACACCTTC,few,17,-,TRBJ1-2,TRBV7-9
CASSRKSGNEQFF,TGTGCCAGCAGCAGAAAAAGTGGGAATGAGCAGTTCTTC,many,13,-,TRBJ2-1,TRBV7-9
CASRPQSNTGELFF,TGTGCCAGCAGGCCCCAGTCGAACACCGGGGAGCTGTTTTTT,-,14,-,TRBJ2-2,TRBV6-1
CASSIDGRVNEQFF,TGTGCCAGTAGTATAGATGGCAGGGTGAATGAGCAGTTCTTC,-,14,-,TRBJ2-1,TRBV19
CASSIAYQETQYF,TGTGCCAGCAGCATAGCGTATCAAGAGACCCAGTACTTC,-,13,-,TRBJ2-5,TRBV7-2
CASSLWGPSGVGETQYF,TGTGCCAGCAGTTTATGGGGCCCTAGCGGGGTAGGGGAGACCCAGTACTTC,many,17,TRBD2,TRBJ2-5,TRBV12-3/TRBV12-4
CASSYSFRGGSYEQYF,TGTGCCAGCAGTTACTCGTTTCGGGGGGGAAGCTACGAGCAGTACTTC,many,16,TRBD2,TRBJ2-7,TRBV6-5
CASSFAPEGGAFF,TGTGCCAGCAGCTTCGCACCTGAAGGAGGAGCTTTCTTT,-,13,-,TRBJ1-1,TRBV7-2
CSATPRETGTHFNSPLHF,TGCAGTGCTACACCCCGGGAGACAGGGACCCACTTTAATTCACCCCTCCACTTT,-,18,TRBD1,TRBJ1-6,TRBV20-1
CASSPSGTPYNEQFF,TGTGCCAGCAGCCCCTCCGGGACACCTTACAATGAGCAGTTCTTC,-,15,-,TRBJ2-1,TRBV3-1
CASSLGSLNGNTIYF,TGTGCCAGCAGCTTAGGTTCGCTGAACGGAAACACCATATATTTT,-,15,-,TRBJ1-3,TRBV7-2
CASSLVGTTNNEQFF,TGTGCCAGCAGCTTGGTAGGGACTACCAACAATGAGCAGTTCTTC,few,15,TRBD2,TRBJ2-1,TRBV5-6
CASSPEMGGGPDTQYF,TGTGCCAGCAGCCCGGAAATGGGCGGGGGCCCGGATACGCAGTATTTT,few,16,-,TRBJ2-3,TRBV7-3
CASRRTEGNTIYF,TGCGCCAGCAGACGGACAGAGGGAAACACCATATATTTT,few,13,-,TRBJ1-3,TRBV5-1
CASSGRGSAYF,TGTGCCAGCAGTGGACGGGGAAGTGCGTATTTT,-,11,-,TRBJ2-3,TRBV25-1
CASSSYREADLRDTQYF,TGTGCCAGCAGTTCCTACAGGGAAGCCGACCTGAGGGATACGCAGTATTTT,-,17,-,TRBJ2-3,TRBV6-5
CASSDRADVQETQYF,TGTGCCAGCAGTGACCGGGCCGACGTCCAAGAGACCCAGTACTTC,-,15,-,TRBJ2-5,TRBV6-1
CSAPSELIYNEQFF,TGCAGTGCTCCCTCGGAACTAATTTACAATGAGCAGTTCTTC,many,14,-,TRBJ2-1,TRBV20-1
CSARGGDREKVTEAFF,TGCAGTGCTAGAGGCGGGGACAGGGAGAAGGTGACTGAAGCTTTCTTT,few,16,TRBD1,TRBJ1-1,TRBV20-1
CASSPNGGPYNEQFF,TGTGCCAGCAGTCCAAATGGTGGACCCTACAATGAGCAGTTCTTC,-,15,-,TRBJ2-1,TRBV6-1
CSASSASGGLDTGELFF,TGCAGTGCTAGTTCCGCTAGCGGGGGGCTTGACACCGGGGAGCTGTTTTTT,-,17,TRBD2,TRBJ2-2,TRBV20-1
CASSFDGGPSYEQYF,TGTGCCAGCAGCTTTGACGGGGGGCCCTCCTACGAGCAGTACTTC,many,15,-,TRBJ2-7,TRBV7-2
CASSQLLGPASGDSTDTQYF,TGCGCCAGCAGCCAGTTACTAGGCCCCGCTAGCGGAGATAGCACAGATACGCAGTATTTT,-,20,TRBD2,TRBJ2-3,TRBV4-3
CSASTPQAARGQFF,TGCAGTGCCTCCACCCCGCAGGCGGCGCGGGGGCAGTTCTTC,-,14,-,TRBJ2-1,TRBV20-1
CSATPTRDRGYNEQFF,TGCAGTGCAACCCCAACCCGGGACAGGGGCTACAATGAGCAGTTCTTC,-,16,TRBD1,TRBJ2-1,TRBV20-1
CASSLGARDRFRPSNTEAFF,TGTGCCAGCAGCTTGGGGGCCCGGGACAGGTTCCGGCCTTCTAACACTGAAGCTTTCTTT,few,20,TRBD1,TRBJ1-1,TRBV5-6
CASSQAPDRPTGELFF,TGTGCCAGCAGCCAGGCTCCGGACAGGCCCACCGGGGAGCTGTTTTTT,few,16,TRBD1,TRBJ2-2,TRBV4-2
CASRGLAGGPNTGELFF,TGCGCCAGCAGAGGACTAGCGGGGGGTCCGAACACCGGGGAGCTGTTTTTT,-,17,TRBD2,TRBJ2-2,TRBV10-2
CASSLVGTSTDTQYF,TGTGCCAGCAGCTTAGTAGGAACTAGCACAGATACGCAGTATTTT,many,15,-,TRBJ2-3,TRBV7-9
CASSSTSGGYTGELFF,TGTGCCAGCAGTTCGACTAGCGGGGGGTACACCGGGGAGCTGTTTTTT,-,16,TRBD2,TRBJ2-2,TRBV6-5
CARPPGVGNTIYF,TGTGCCAGACCTCCTGGGGTGGGAAACACCATATATTTT,-,13,-,TRBJ1-3,TRBV12-3/TRBV12-4
CASSYSPDPSTDTQYF,TGTGCCAGCAGTTACTCGCCGGATCCTAGCACAGATACGCAGTATTTT,-,16,-,TRBJ2-3,TRBV6-5
CASSLLSSGANVLTF,TGTGCCAGCAGCTTGCTGTCCTCTGGGGCCAACGTCCTGACTTTC,many,15,-,TRBJ2-6,TRBV5-5
CSARDVATNEKLFF,TGCAGTGCTAGAGATGTGGCAACTAATGAAAAACTGTTTTTT,many,14,-,TRBJ1-4,TRBV20-1
CSVGSDRWSGELFF,TGCAGCGTTGGTTCGGACAGATGGTCCGGGGAGCTGTTTTTT,many,14,-,TRBJ2-2,TRBV29-1
CASSQAVRDTGELFF,TGCGCCAGCAGTCAGGCTGTTCGAGACACCGGGGAGCTGTTTTTT,-,15,-,TRBJ2-2,TRBV4-3
CATSRAGGHTEAFF,TGTGCCACCAGCAGAGCGGGAGGTCACACTGAAGCTTTCTTT,-,14,-,TRBJ1-1,TRBV15
CAISDHGLTANYGYTF,TGTGCCATCAGTGACCACGGACTTACCGCTAACTATGGCTACACCTTC,-,16,-,TRBJ1-2,TRBV10-3